This TCR beta chain comes out of a study of Graves' ophthalmopathy and Graves' hyperthyroidism. Moderate-to-severe activity, CAS at least 3, NOSPECS at least 4 and duration under 3 months characterized donors with ophthalmopathy. Patients were left out if they had other autoimmune diseases, uncontrolled infections, pregnancy or lactation. This CDR3 spans 13 amino acids. V was clipped by 6 bases and J by 5 bases, with 11 bases between them. Details on this clonotype: What it binds is unknown.

RNA transcripts yielded amplified TCR beta CDR3 regions. An opening RT-PCR round employed HTBI primers and preceded a second-round multiplex PCR. MiXCR was run by TCRdb on the multiplex PCR reads, yielding one entry per CDR3 protein. The sample comprises around 670,000 distinct CDR3 sequences, approximately 40% of which are singletons, and 44% rests with the top ten. Broader study findings: With 70.59% sensitivity and about 72% specificity, the model predicted ophthalmopathy progression.

The chain is built from TRBV12-3 or TRBV12-4 and TRBJ1-5, with D hard to call. Sample: peripheral blood. This sequence originates from an adult man with Graves' ophthalmopathy. DNA of the CDR3: TGTGCCAGCAGGGATACAAGTTATCAGCCCCAGCATTTT. Translation: CASRDTSYQPQHF.